Detailed here is one TCR beta chain. Its target is not known. The CDR3 consists of 17 residues. CDR1 is LNHDA and CDR2 is SQIVND in the germline V gene (reference sequence). V lost 7 bases and J 0 bases, leaving 19 bases between the germline ends. This sample is drawn from a study of T cells in Graves' hyperthyroidism and ophthalmopathy. Study conclusions and caveats: Classification by a 13 V-J model distinguished ophthalmopathy from stable hyperthyroidism.

Amplified TCR beta CDR3 regions derived from RNA transcripts. During a first-round RT-PCR of the TCR CDR3, the HTBI primer set was used. TCRdb processed the multiplex PCR reads anew with MiXCR; each CDR3 protein has one entry. Among about 840,000 distinct CDR3 sequences listed, 38% were seen once. This receptor was obtained from a man aged 18 to 30 with Graves' hyperthyroidism. Sample: blood. The V call is TRBV19, the J call TRBJ1-5; D perhaps matches TRBD1 (6 bases). In DNA form, the CDR3 reads TGTGCCAGTACCCCGGGACACACAAAGTATAGCAATCAGCCCCAGCATTTT. It codes for CASTPGHTKYSNQPQHF.